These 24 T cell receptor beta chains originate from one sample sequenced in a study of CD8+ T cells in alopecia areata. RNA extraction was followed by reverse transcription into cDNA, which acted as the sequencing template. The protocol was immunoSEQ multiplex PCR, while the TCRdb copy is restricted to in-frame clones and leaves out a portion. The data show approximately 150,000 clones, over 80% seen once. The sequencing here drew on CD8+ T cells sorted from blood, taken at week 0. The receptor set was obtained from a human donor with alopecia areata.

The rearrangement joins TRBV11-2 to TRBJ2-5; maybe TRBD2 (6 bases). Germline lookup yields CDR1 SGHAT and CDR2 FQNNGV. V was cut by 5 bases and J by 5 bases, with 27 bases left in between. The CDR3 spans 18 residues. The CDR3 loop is CASSPGGQGLVAGETQYF. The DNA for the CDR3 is TGTGCCAGCAGCCCCGGAGGGCAGGGCCTAGTTGCGGGGGAGACCCAGTACTTC.

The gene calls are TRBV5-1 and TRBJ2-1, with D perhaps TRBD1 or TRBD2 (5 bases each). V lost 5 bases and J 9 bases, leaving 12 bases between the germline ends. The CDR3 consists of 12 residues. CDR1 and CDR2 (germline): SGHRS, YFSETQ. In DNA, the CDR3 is TGCGCCAGCAGTTCGGAGAGGGGTGAGCAGTTCTTC. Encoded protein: CASSSERGEQFF.

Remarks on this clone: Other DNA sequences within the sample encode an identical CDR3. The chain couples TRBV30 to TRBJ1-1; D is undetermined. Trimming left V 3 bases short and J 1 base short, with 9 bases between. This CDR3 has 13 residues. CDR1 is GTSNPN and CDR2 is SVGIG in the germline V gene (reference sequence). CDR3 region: CAWSLTENTEAFF. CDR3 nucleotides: TGTGCCTGGAGCCTGACGGAGAACACTGAAGCTTTCTTT.

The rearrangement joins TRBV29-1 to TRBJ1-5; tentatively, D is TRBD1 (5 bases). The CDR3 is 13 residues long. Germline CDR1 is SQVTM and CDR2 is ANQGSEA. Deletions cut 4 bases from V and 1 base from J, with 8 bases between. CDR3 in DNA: TGCAGCGTTGCCAGGGAGAGCAATCAGCCCCAGCATTTT. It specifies CSVARESNQPQHF.

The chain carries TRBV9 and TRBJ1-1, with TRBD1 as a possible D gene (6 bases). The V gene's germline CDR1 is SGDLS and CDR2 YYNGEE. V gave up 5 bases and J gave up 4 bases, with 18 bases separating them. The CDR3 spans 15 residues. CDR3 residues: CASSPGGGHGTEAFF. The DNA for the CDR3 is TGTGCCAGCAGTCCAGGCGGGGGGCACGGCACTGAAGCTTTCTTT.

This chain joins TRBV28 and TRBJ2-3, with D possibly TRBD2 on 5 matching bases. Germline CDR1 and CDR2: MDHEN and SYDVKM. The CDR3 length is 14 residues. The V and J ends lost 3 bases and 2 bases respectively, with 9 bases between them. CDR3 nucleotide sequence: TGTGCCAGCAGTTTCACAGCGGACACAGATACGCAGTATTTT. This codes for CASSFTADTDTQYF.

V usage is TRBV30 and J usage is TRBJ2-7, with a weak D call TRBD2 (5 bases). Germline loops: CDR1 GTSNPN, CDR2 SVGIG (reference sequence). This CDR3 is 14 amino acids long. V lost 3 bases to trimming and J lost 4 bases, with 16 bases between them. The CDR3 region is CAWRVTTGIYEQYF. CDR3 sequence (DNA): TGTGCCTGGAGGGTAACGACGGGAATATACGAGCAGTACTTC.

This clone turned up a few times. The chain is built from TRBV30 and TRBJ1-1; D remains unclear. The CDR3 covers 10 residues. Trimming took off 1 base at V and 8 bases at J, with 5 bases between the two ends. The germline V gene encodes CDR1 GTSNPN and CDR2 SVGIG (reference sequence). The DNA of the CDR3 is TGTGCCTGGAGTGAAACCGAAGCTTTCTTT. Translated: CAWSETEAFF. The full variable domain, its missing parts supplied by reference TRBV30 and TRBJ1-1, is SQTIHQWPATLVQPVGSPLSLECTVEGTSNPNLYWYRQAAGRGLQLLFYSVGIGQISSEVPQNLSASRPQDRQFILSSKKLLLSDSGFYLCAWSETEAFFGQGTRLTVV.

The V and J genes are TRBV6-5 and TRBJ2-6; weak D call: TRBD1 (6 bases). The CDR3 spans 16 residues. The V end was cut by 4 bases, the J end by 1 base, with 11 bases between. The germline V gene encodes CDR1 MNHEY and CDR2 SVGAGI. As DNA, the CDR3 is TGTGCCAGCAGTTTTTCAGGGGTTTCTGGGGCCAACGTCCTGACTTTC. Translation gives CASSFSGVSGANVLTF.

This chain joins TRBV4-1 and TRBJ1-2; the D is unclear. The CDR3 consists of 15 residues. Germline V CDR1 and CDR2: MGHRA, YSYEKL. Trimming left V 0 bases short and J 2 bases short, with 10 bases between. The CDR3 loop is CASSQDNPENYGYTF. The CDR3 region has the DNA TGCGCCAGCAGCCAAGATAACCCAGAGAACTATGGCTACACCTTC.

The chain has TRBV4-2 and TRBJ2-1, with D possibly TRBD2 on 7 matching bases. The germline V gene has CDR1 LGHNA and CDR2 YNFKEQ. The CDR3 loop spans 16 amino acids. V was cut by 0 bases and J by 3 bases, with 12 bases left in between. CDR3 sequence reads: CASSQDLGGLYNEQFF. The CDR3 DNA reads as TGTGCCAGCAGCCAAGATTTGGGGGGGCTCTACAATGAGCAGTTCTTC.

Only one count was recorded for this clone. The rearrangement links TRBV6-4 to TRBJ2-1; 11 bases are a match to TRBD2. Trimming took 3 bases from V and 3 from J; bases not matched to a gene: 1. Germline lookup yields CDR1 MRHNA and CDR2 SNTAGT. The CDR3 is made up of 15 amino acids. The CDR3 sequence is CASSELAGDYNEQFF. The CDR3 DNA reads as TGTGCCAGCAGTGAACTAGCGGGGGACTACAATGAGCAGTTCTTC.

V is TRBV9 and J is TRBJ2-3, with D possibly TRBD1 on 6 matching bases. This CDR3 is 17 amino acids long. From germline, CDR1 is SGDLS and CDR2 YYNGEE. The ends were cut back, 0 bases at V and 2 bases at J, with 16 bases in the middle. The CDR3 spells CASSVEFRGTHTDTQYF. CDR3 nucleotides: TGTGCCAGCAGCGTAGAGTTTAGGGGGACGCACACAGATACGCAGTATTTT.

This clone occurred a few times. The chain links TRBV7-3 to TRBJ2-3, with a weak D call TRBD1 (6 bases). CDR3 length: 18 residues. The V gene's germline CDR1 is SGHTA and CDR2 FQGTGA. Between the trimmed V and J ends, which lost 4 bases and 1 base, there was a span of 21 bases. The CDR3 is CASSSLPTQDSGTDTQYF. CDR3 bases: TGTGCCAGCAGCTCTCTACCAACCCAGGACAGCGGCACAGATACGCAGTATTTT. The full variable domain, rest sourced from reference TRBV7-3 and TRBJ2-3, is GAGVSQTPSNKVTEKGKYVELRCDPISGHTALYWYRQSLGQGPEFLIYFQGTGAADDSGLPNDRFFAVRPEGSVSTLKIQRTERGDSAVYLCASSSLPTQDSGTDTQYFGPGTRLTVL.

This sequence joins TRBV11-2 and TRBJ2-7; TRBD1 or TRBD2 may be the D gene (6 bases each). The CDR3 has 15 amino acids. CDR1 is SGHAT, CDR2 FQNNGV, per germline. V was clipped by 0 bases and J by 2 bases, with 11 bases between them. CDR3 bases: TGTGCCAGCAGCTTAGATCCAAGGGGGGCCTACGAGCAGTACTTC. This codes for CASSLDPRGAYEQYF.

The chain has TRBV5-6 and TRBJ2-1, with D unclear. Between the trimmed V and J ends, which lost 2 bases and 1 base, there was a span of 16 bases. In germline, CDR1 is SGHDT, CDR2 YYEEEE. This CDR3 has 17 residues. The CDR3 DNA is TGTGCCAGCAGCTTTATCGACCGTAAATCATCCTACAATGAGCAGTTCTTC. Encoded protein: CASSFIDRKSSYNEQFF. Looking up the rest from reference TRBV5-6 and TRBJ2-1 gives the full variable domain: DAGVTQSPTHLIKTRGQQVTLRCSPKSGHDTVSWYQQALGQGPQFIFQYYEEEERQRGNFPDRFSGHQFPNYSSELNVNALLLGDSALYLCASSFIDRKSSYNEQFFGPGTRLTVL.

CDR3 in DNA: TGTGCCAGTATGGAAAACGAGCAGTACTTC. As protein: CASMENEQYF. The chain uses TRBV19 and TRBJ2-7; D is ambiguous. CDR1 is LNHDA, CDR2 SQIVND, per germline (reference sequence). The length of the CDR3 is 10 residues. Trimming removed 7 bases from V and 5 bases from J, with 6 bases in between.

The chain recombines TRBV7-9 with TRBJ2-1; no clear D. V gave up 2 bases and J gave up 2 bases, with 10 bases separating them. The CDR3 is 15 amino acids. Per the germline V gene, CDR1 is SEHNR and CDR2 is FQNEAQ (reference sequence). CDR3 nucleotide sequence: TGTGCCAGCAGCTTACTCGAGCGCCCCTACAATGAGCAGTTCTTC. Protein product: CASSLLERPYNEQFF.

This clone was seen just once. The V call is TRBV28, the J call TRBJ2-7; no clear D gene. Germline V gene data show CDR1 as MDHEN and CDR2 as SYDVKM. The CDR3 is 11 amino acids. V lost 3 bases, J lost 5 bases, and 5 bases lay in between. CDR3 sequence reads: CASSFPDEQYF. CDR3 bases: TGTGCCAGCAGTTTCCCGGACGAGCAGTACTTC.

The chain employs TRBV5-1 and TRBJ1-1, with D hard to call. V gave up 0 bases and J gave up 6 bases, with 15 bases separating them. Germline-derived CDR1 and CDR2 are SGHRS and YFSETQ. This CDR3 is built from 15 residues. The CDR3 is CASSLERGRTPEAFF. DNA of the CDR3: TGCGCCAGCAGCTTGGAGCGTGGCAGAACCCCTGAAGCTTTCTTT.

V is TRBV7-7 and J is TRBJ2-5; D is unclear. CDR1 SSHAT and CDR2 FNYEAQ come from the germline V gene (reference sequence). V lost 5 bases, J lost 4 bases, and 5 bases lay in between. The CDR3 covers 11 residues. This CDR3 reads CASSRLETQYF. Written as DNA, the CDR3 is TGTGCCAGCAGCCGCCTAGAGACCCAGTACTTC.

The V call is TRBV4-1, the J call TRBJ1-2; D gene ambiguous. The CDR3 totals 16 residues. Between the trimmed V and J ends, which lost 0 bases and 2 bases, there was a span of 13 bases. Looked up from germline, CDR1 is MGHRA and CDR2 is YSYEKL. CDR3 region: CASSQEIGNSNYGYTF. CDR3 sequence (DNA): TGCGCCAGCAGCCAAGAGATCGGAAATTCAAACTATGGCTACACCTTC.

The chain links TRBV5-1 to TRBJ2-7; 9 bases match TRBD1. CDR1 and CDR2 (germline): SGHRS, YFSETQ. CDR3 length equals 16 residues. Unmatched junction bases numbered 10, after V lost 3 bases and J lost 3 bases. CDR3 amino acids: CASSSDPGQGIYEQYF. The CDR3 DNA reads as TGCGCCAGCAGCTCGGACCCGGGACAGGGAATCTACGAGCAGTACTTC.

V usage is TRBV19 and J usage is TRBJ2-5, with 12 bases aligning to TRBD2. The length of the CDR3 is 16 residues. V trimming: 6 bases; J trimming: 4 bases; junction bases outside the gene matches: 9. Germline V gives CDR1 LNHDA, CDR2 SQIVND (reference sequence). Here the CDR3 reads CASRKTSGSERETQYF. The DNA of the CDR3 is TGTGCCAGTAGGAAGACTAGCGGGAGTGAAAGAGAGACCCAGTACTTC.